This paragraph covers one T cell receptor (beta chain) sequence. The antigen is unknown. The sample belongs to a study of vaccination and CD4 T cells after COVID-19. Treatment noted: approximately nine-day PBMC culture with coronavirus spike peptide pools or control peptides (ViraFEST assay). V lost 4 bases, J lost 7 bases, and 17 bases stayed unmatched. Germline-derived CDR1 and CDR2 are LNHDA and SQIVND (reference sequence). The CDR3 runs to 17 residues. The Oncomine TCR Beta short-read assay was applied to DNA of cultured CD4+ T cells. MiXCR, applied by TCRdb to the PCR reads, yields one record per CDR3 protein. This sample carries around 6,400 distinct CDR3 sequences, about 77% of them seen once, and the ten largest clones take around 20%.

Sequenced input: CD4+ T cells from blood, cultured in vitro. This receptor was identified in a human donor who had recovered from COVID-19. This chain joins TRBV19 and TRBJ1-2; 8 bases are shared with TRBD1. The CDR3 nucleotides read TGTGCCAGTAGTAGGGGTTACATTTCTACAGGGGGACTTGGCTACACCTTC. It is translated as CASSRGYISTGGLGYTF.